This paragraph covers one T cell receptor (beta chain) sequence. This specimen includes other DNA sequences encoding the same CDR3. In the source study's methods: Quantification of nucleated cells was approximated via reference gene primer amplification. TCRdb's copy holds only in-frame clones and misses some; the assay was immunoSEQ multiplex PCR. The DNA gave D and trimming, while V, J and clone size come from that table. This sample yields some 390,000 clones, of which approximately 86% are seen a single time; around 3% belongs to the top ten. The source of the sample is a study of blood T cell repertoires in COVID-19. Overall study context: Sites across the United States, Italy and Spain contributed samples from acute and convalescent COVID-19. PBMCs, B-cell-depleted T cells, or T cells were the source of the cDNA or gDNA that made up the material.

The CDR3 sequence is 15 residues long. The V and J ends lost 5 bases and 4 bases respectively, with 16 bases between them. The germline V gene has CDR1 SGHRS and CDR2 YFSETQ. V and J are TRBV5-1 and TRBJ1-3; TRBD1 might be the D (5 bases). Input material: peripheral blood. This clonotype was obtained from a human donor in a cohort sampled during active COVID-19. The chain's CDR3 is CASSLRQGSGNTIYF. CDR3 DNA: TGCGCCAGCAGTCTTCGGCAGGGCTCCGGAAACACCATATATTTT.